A single sample is the source of the 16 T cell receptor beta chains below, sequenced in a study of shared clonotypes between healthy human individuals (dated by TCRdb to 2020 to 2021). The library was produced with the immunoSEQ multiplex PCR assay. This immuneACCESS table, as held by TCRdb, lists in-frame sequences with V and J called but not all clones. Of the missing ones, under half trace to an unresolved V gene in checked studies; the others have no known cause. This sample gives some 2,000,000 clones in total; 85% to 95% of them show up just once. Jointly, the top ten make up 0.1% to 0.15% of the sample. Material: naive CD4+ T cells sorted from blood. What this sample's cell subset or site label stands for: CD45RA+ positively selected. These receptors all come from a man aged 18-30 years in good health.

The rearrangement uses TRBV4-3 and TRBJ2-7; 8 bases are a match to TRBD1. This CDR3 region has 15 residues. J gave up 3 bases and V 1 base, and 5 bases lay outside the gene matches. CDR1 and CDR2 from the germline V gene are LGHNA and YSLEER. As DNA, the CDR3 is TGCGCCAGCAGCCAAGTGGCAGGGGGCTACTACGAGCAGTACTTC. Protein: CASSQVAGGYYEQYF.

The V gene is TRBV20-1, the J gene TRBJ1-4; D not certain. Trimming cost V 5 bases and J 8 bases, with 6 bases left between them. The CDR3 length is 10 residues. The germline CDR1 and CDR2 sequences are DFQATT and SNEGSKA (reference sequence). CDR3 sequence: CSALSEKLFF. Here the CDR3 DNA reads TGCAGTGCTCTCTCCGAAAAACTGTTTTTT.

The chain employs TRBV18 and TRBJ2-7, with 9 nucleotides matching TRBD1. V was clipped by 4 bases and J by 4 bases; unmatched bases: 5. CDR3 length: 14 residues. Germline CDR1 reads KGHSH; CDR2 reads LQKENI. CDR3 sequence (DNA): TGTGCCAGCTCACTTTCCGGGACAGGGTACGAGCAGTACTTC. It yields the protein CASSLSGTGYEQYF. The full variable domain, completed using reference TRBV18 and TRBJ2-7, is NAGVMQNPRHLVRRRGQEARLRCSPMKGHSHVYWYRQLPEEGLKFMVYLQKENIIDESGMPKERFSAEFPKEGPSILRIQQVVRGDSAAYFCASSLSGTGYEQYFGPGTRLTVT.

The rearrangement links TRBV7-9 to TRBJ2-3, with D perhaps matching TRBD1 (6 bases). Per the germline V gene, CDR1 is SEHNR and CDR2 is FQNEAQ (reference sequence). The germline V and J ends were trimmed by 6 bases and 6 bases, with 16 bases remaining between them. The CDR3 totals 14 residues. The CDR3 DNA sequence: TGTGCCAGCAGTCTACAGGGAAATTCCGATACGCAGTATTTT. Translating it yields CASSLQGNSDTQYF.

Only one count was recorded for this clone. Other DNA sequences within the sample encode an identical CDR3. V is TRBV18 and J is TRBJ1-2, with 7 bases aligning to TRBD1. Losses at the gene ends were 3 bases for V and 5 bases for J; bases not matched to a gene: 3. The CDR3 is 13 residues long. The germline V gene encodes CDR1 KGHSH and CDR2 LQKENI. The CDR3 here is CASSPGTVYGYTF. For the CDR3, the DNA is TGTGCCAGCTCACCTGGGACAGTTTATGGCTACACCTTC.

On this clone: A much larger clone differs by one base, so this may be a read error. V and J are TRBV7-8 and TRBJ1-6; the D is unclear. Trimming stripped 3 bases from V and 8 bases from J, with 5 bases between. This CDR3 is 12 amino acids long. CDR1 is SGHVS and CDR2 is FQNEAQ in the germline V gene. In DNA, the CDR3 is TGTGCCAGCAGCTTTACGGATTCACCCCTCCACTTT. Translated: CASSFTDSPLHF. The variable domain in full, with the rest retrieved from reference TRBV7-8 and TRBJ1-6, is GAGVSQSPRYKVAKRGQDVALRCDPISGHVSLFWYQQALGQGPEFLTYFQNEAQLDKSGLPSDRFFAERPEGSVSTLKIQRTQQEDSAVYLCASSFTDSPLHFGNGTRLTVT.

The chain couples TRBV6-1 to TRBJ1-4; D uncertain. Germline V CDR1 and CDR2: MNHNS, SASEGT. V was pared by 4 bases and J by 0 bases, with 9 bases between. The CDR3 runs to 15 residues. The CDR3 region is CASSGGPPTNEKLFF. The CDR3 coding sequence is TGTGCCAGCAGTGGAGGGCCGCCAACTAATGAAAAACTGTTTTTT.

This clone was recorded once. The V call is TRBV6-5, the J call TRBJ2-2; no clear D gene. The CDR3 is 13 amino acids. Germline lookup yields CDR1 MNHEY and CDR2 SVGAGI. Trimming removed 7 bases from V and 3 bases from J, with 9 bases in between. The CDR3 is CASTLVDTGELFF. CDR3 DNA: TGTGCCAGCACCCTTGTAGACACCGGGGAGCTGTTTTTT.

This chain links TRBV5-1 with TRBJ2-3; 8 bases line up with TRBD2. V was pared by 2 bases and J by 4 bases, with 18 bases of the junction left unmatched. Germline CDR1 SGHRS, CDR2 YFSETQ. This CDR3 region has 19 residues. CDR3 residues: CASSFFRGLQRELADTQYF. The CDR3 bases are TGCGCCAGCAGCTTCTTCCGAGGCCTCCAGCGGGAGTTGGCAGATACGCAGTATTTT.

The chain recombines TRBV25-1 with TRBJ2-2, with 7 bases fitting TRBD2. CDR3 length: 16 residues. Germline values: CDR1 MGHDK, CDR2 SYGVNS. Germline trimming cut 2 bases from V and 5 bases from J; bases unmatched to any gene: 8. Written as DNA, the CDR3 is TGTGCCAGCAGTGAAGGGGAGGGAAGTTGGACCGGGGAGCTGTTTTTT. It yields the protein CASSEGEGSWTGELFF.

This rearrangement joins TRBV5-1 to TRBJ2-1, with 7 bases identical to TRBD2. This CDR3 comprises 13 residues. Trimming took 0 bases from V and 10 from J; bases not matched to a gene: 4. CDR1 is SGHRS, CDR2 YFSETQ, per germline. CDR3 sequence (DNA): TGCGCCAGCAGCTTGGGAGCGGGGTGGGAGCAGTTCTTC. Translated, it gives CASSLGAGWEQFF.

The CDR3 protein is CASRAGGTAGYEQYF. In DNA, the CDR3 is TGTGCCAGCAGGGCCGGTGGGACAGCCGGTTACGAGCAGTACTTC. V is TRBV2 and J is TRBJ2-7; 7 positions match TRBD1. The germline gives CDR1 SNHLY, CDR2 FYNNEI. The junction had 12 bases not matched to a gene; V was cut back by 6 bases and J by 4 bases. CDR3 size: 15 residues.

The chain joins TRBV9 to TRBJ2-1, with D possibly TRBD2 on 5 matching bases. The germline gives CDR1 SGDLS, CDR2 YYNGEE. The CDR3 spans 15 residues. Trimming removed 7 bases from V and 0 bases from J, with 14 bases in between. This chain's CDR3 is CASGIGGLSYNEQFF. The CDR3, as DNA: TGTGCCAGCGGCATTGGAGGCCTCTCCTACAATGAGCAGTTCTTC.

This clone is a singleton in its sample. The chain uses TRBV6-1 and TRBJ1-4; unclear D gene. The CDR3 runs to 11 residues. V lost 6 bases and J lost 8, with 7 bases in between. Germline V lookup: CDR1 MNHNS, CDR2 SASEGT. CDR3 DNA sequence: TGTGCCAGCAGGAATAACGAAAAACTGTTTTTT. Protein product: CASRNNEKLFF.

V gene TRBV4-1 combines with J gene TRBJ1-1, with a possible D match to TRBD1 (6 bases). The V and J ends lost 1 base and 1 base respectively, with 10 bases between them. The CDR3 contains 15 residues. The germline CDR1 and CDR2 sequences are MGHRA and YSYEKL. CDR3: CASSQGQVGNTEAFF. CDR3 coding DNA: TGCGCCAGCAGCCAAGGACAGGTAGGGAACACTGAAGCTTTCTTT.

CDR3 residues: CASSHGFETQYF. As DNA, the CDR3 is TGTGCCAGCAGCCACGGGTTTGAGACCCAGTACTTC. This sequence joins TRBV6-6 and TRBJ2-5; D uncertain. Germline V lookup: CDR1 MNHNY, CDR2 SVGAGI (reference sequence). The CDR3 sequence is 12 residues long. V shed 6 bases and J shed 5 bases, with 10 bases lying between them.